The clone carrying this T cell receptor (beta chain) occurred once. V dropped 5 bases and J dropped 4 bases, with 17 bases sitting between them. The length of the CDR3 is 15 residues. In germline, CDR1 is SGHVS, CDR2 FNYEAQ. The data originate from a study of cytomegalovirus exposure and HLA in healthy donors. PCR used 60 Vbeta primers and 13 Jbeta primers. The assay was immunoSEQ multiplex PCR, and TCRdb's table has in-frame clones only and misses some. The data show about 120,000 clones, approximately 80% seen once. This TCR was sampled from a woman younger than 30 in good health and CMV-seronegative. The source material was PBMCs. J is TRBJ1-1 and V is TRBV7-6; D is unclear. The CDR3 sequence: CASSPINAGVTEAFF. The CDR3 DNA reads TGTGCCAGCAGCCCCATAAACGCGGGCGTCACTGAAGCTTTCTTT. The entire variable domain, with the rest obtained from reference TRBV7-6 and TRBJ1-1, is as follows: GAGVSQSPRYKVTKRGQDVALRCDPISGHVSLYWYRQALGQGPEFLTYFNYEAQQDKSGLPNDRFSAERPEGSISTLTIQRTEQRDSAMYRCASSPINAGVTEAFFGQGTRLTVV.